One sample yielded the 2 T cell receptor beta chains listed below, sequenced in a study of blood T cell repertoires in COVID-19. The repertoire was sequenced with immunoSEQ multiplex PCR; TCRdb's copy has only in-frame clones and lacks some. The sample lists about 480,000 clones; roughly 90% were seen once. Sequenced input: PBMCs or T cells enriched from blood (not recorded which). The receptors shown here come from a woman in her forties who had recovered from COVID-19.

The chain couples TRBV5-8 to TRBJ1-6; D gene ambiguous. Trimming left V 3 bases short and J 8 bases short, with 6 bases between. There are 12 residues in the CDR3. CDR1 SGHTS and CDR2 YDEGEE come from the germline V gene. The CDR3 sequence is CASSWHDSPLHF. CDR3 DNA: TGTGCCAGCAGCTGGCACGATTCACCCCTCCACTTT.

This sequence joins TRBV11-2 and TRBJ2-7, with D tentatively TRBD1 (6 bases). V was cut by 4 bases and J by 6 bases, with 10 bases left in between. CDR3 size: 12 residues. CDR1 is SGHAT and CDR2 is FQNNGV in the germline V gene. The CDR3 protein is CASSSDSLEQYF. The CDR3 bases are TGTGCCAGCAGCTCGGACAGTCTCGAGCAGTACTTC.